This TCR beta chain emerged from a study of vaccination and CD4 T cells after COVID-19. The wider study: Overlapping spike pools from SARS-CoV-2 and HCoV-NL63, HCoV-OC43 and HCoV-229E served as culture stimuli. Overall study findings and caveats: Convalescent patients' clones that were vaccine-specific were spike mono-reactive in 304 of 307 cases. Median numbers of SARS-CoV-2-reactive clonotypes increased from 21 to 38 (not a significant change).

The CDR3 has 16 amino acids. The germline V gene has CDR1 MNHNS and CDR2 SASEGT. V shed 10 bases and J 1 base; nucleotides not matched to a gene: 8. About this clonotype: Its target is not known.

Cultured CD4+ T cells had their DNA profiled by the Oncomine TCR Beta short-read assay. Scientists extracted genomic DNA from CD4+ T cells grown in culture. TCRdb re-called the PCR reads with MiXCR, one entry per CDR3 protein. The sample records about 20,000 distinct CDR3 sequences, approximately 50% being singletons. The sample's treatment: roughly 10-day PBMC culture with coronavirus spike peptide pools or control peptides (ViraFEST assay). This sequence was found in a human donor who had recovered from COVID-19. The specimen sequenced was CD4+ T cells from blood, cultured in vitro. The V gene is TRBV6-1, the J gene TRBJ1-5; 12 bases fit TRBD1. CDR3 in DNA: TGTGCCACCACCGGGGACAGGGGGCTAAGCAATCAGCCCCAGCATTTT. Its protein is CATTGDRGLSNQPQHF.